This TCR beta chain was captured in a study of cytomegalovirus exposure and HLA in healthy donors. The CDR3 has 16 amino acids. V was cut by 2 bases and J by 1 base, with 13 bases left in between. Germline CDR1 is SGHKS and CDR2 is YYEKEE (reference sequence). The PCR used 60 Vbeta and 13 Jbeta primers. The protocol was immunoSEQ multiplex PCR, while the TCRdb copy is restricted to in-frame clones and leaves out a portion. The sample has over 55,000 clones; 70% are singletons. Sample: PBMCs. The receptor's source is a woman aged 50 to 60 in good health and CMV-seropositive. This chain joins TRBV5-5 and TRBJ1-3, with D possibly matching TRBD1 (5 bases). Here the CDR3 reads CASSFNAGESGNTIYF. In DNA, the CDR3 is TGTGCCAGCAGCTTCAACGCGGGGGAATCTGGAAACACCATATATTTT.